This TCR beta chain derives from a study of identical twins. Findings of the study overall: The study found weaker excess twin sharing in beta out-of-frame sequences. Cord blood beta clonotypes that were abundant carried fewer insertions, and memory repertoires showed no such trend.

A universal primer site was incorporated via template switching, and the cDNA contained unique molecular identifiers. TCRdb passed the 5' RACE reads through MiXCR, listing each CDR3 protein once. The data contain 300,000 to 400,000 distinct CDR3 sequences, 7% to 9.5% of them singletons. This clonotype was counted at least ten times. No antigen is known for it. Sequencing was performed on naive T cells sorted from blood. The TCR originated in a woman aged 45-59 years in good health.

The CDR3 loop is CATSSPSGRAYEQYF. CDR3 nucleotides: TGTGCCACCAGCAGTCCTAGCGGGAGGGCCTACGAGCAGTACTTC. This rearrangement joins TRBV15 to TRBJ2-7, with TRBD2 matching 12 bases. Germline assignment: CDR1 LNHNV and CDR2 YYDKDF (reference sequence). Trimming at V came to 3 bases and at J to 2 bases, leaving 2 bases not matched to a gene. CDR3 length: 15 amino acids.